This TCR beta chain was retrieved from a study of cytomegalovirus exposure and HLA in healthy donors. Study-wide context: The study's early data release held about 80 million unique TCRs from HLA-typed donors.

Germline lookup yields CDR1 SGHVS and CDR2 FQNEAQ. This CDR3 is 17 amino acids long. Trimming took off 0 bases at V and 0 bases at J, with 12 bases between the two ends. Concerning this clone: Its antigen remains unknown.

The study, taken as a whole, reports: The only immune exposure information that was available was CMV serostatus. Within the data, a cluster of highly shared sequence variants was likely a sequencing artifact.

PCR employed 60 Vbeta and 13 Jbeta primers. Method: immunoSEQ multiplex PCR; TCRdb's copy keeps in-frame clones and lacks some. The sample table sets out 200,000 to 250,000 clones. The source of this sequence is a woman in her twenties or thirties in good health and CMV-seropositive. The sample taken for sequencing was PBMCs. This sequence joins TRBV7-8 and TRBJ2-4; D uncertain. CDR3 bases: TGTGCCAGCAGCTTAGCCCTCCAAGCGATAGCCAAAAACATTCAGTACTTC. As protein: CASSLALQAIAKNIQYF.